One sample yielded the 10 T cell receptor beta chains listed below, sequenced in a study of blood T cell repertoires in COVID-19. Assay used: immunoSEQ multiplex PCR; TCRdb lists only in-frame clones, some missing. The table records around 620,000 clones, around 90% of them present only once. Sequencing was performed on peripheral blood. The receptors derive from a young woman with acute or convalescent COVID-19.

J is TRBJ2-1 and V is TRBV4-3; tentatively, D is TRBD2 (6 bases). V lost 4 bases and J lost 7, with 20 bases in between. The CDR3 runs to 16 residues. CDR1 LGHNA and CDR2 YSLEER come from the germline V gene. The CDR3 sequence: CASSLGVGSGRNEQFF. The CDR3 coding sequence is TGCGCCAGCAGCCTAGGGGTGGGATCAGGGAGGAATGAGCAGTTCTTC.

The chain combines TRBV7-2 with TRBJ2-7; perhaps TRBD1 as D (6 bases). This CDR3 spans 13 amino acids. Germline V gene sequence: CDR1 SGHTA, CDR2 FQGNSA. Trimming left V 5 bases short and J 3 bases short, with 11 bases between. This CDR3 is CASSPGQFYEQYF. The CDR3 DNA is TGTGCCAGCAGCCCGGGACAATTCTACGAGCAGTACTTC. Drawing the rest from reference TRBV7-2 and TRBJ2-7, the complete variable domain is GAGVSQSPSNKVTEKGKDVELRCDPISGHTALYWYRQSLGQGLEFLIYFQGNSAPDKSGLPSDRFSAERTGGSVSTLTIQRTQQEDSAVYLCASSPGQFYEQYFGPGTRLTVT.

The chain links TRBV5-5 to TRBJ1-5; D is unclear. Germline lookup yields CDR1 SGHKS and CDR2 YYEKEE (reference sequence). The V and J ends lost 0 bases and 5 bases respectively, with 15 bases between them. The CDR3 sequence is 16 residues long. CDR3 region: CASSLDPGRRDQPQHF. The CDR3, as DNA: TGTGCCAGCAGCTTGGATCCAGGTCGGCGGGATCAGCCCCAGCATTTT.

The chain carries TRBV6-4 and TRBJ2-3; 10 bases match TRBD2. Per germline, CDR1 MRHNA and CDR2 SNTAGT. The length of the CDR3 is 15 residues. V lost 4 bases and J lost 1; bases outside the gene matches: 2. CDR3 residues: CASSASGGGTDTQYF. CDR3 DNA sequence: TGTGCCAGCAGTGCCAGCGGGGGGGGCACAGATACGCAGTATTTT.

The chain recombines TRBV30 with TRBJ1-2; 7 positions match TRBD1. V trimming: 5 bases; J trimming: 5 bases; junction bases outside the gene matches: 14. Germline assignment: CDR1 GTSNPN and CDR2 SVGIG (reference sequence). This CDR3 has 15 residues. CDR3 in amino acids: CAWDREDPVGYGYTF. The CDR3 bases are TGTGCCTGGGACAGGGAGGATCCTGTGGGGTATGGCTACACCTTC.

The chain carries TRBV6-5 and TRBJ2-7; 9 positions agree with TRBD1. Germline-derived CDR1 and CDR2 are MNHEY and SVGAGI. V lost 6 bases and J lost 5; bases outside the gene matches: 5. This CDR3 has 13 amino acids. The CDR3 loop is CASRGQGRDEQYF. The CDR3 nucleotides are TGTGCCAGCAGGGGACAGGGAAGGGACGAGCAGTACTTC.

This clone was counted only a few times. V gene TRBV5-1 combines with J gene TRBJ1-3, with 7 bases fitting TRBD1. With V trimmed by 4 bases and J by 3 bases, 4 bases remained unmatched. CDR3 length equals 14 residues. Germline CDR1 SGHRS, CDR2 YFSETQ. CDR3 nucleotides: TGCGCCAGCAGCGATGGGACAGTTGGAAACACCATATATTTT. This codes for CASSDGTVGNTIYF.

V gene TRBV7-6 combines with J gene TRBJ1-2; TRBD1 might be the D (5 bases). Trimming took 0 bases from V and 6 from J, leaving 11 bases between them. Germline V gene lookup returns CDR1 SGHVS and CDR2 FNYEAQ. The CDR3 has 14 residues. CDR3 bases: TGTGCCAGCAGCTTAGCGGGGCAGCCCGATGGCTACACCTTC. Protein: CASSLAGQPDGYTF. The variable domain in full, completed from reference TRBV7-6 and TRBJ1-2, reads GAGVSQSPRYKVTKRGQDVALRCDPISGHVSLYWYRQALGQGPEFLTYFNYEAQQDKSGLPNDRFSAERPEGSISTLTIQRTEQRDSAMYRCASSLAGQPDGYTFGSGTRLTVV.

The genes are TRBV27 and TRBJ1-1; D not resolved. The CDR3 covers 15 residues. Germline V gene sequence: CDR1 MNHEY, CDR2 SMNVEV (reference sequence). Deletions cut 2 bases from V and 2 bases from J, with 12 bases between. This CDR3 reads CASSLRLSGNTEAFF. CDR3 DNA sequence: TGTGCCAGCAGTTTACGGTTGTCGGGAAACACTGAAGCTTTCTTT.

The genes are TRBV6-6 and TRBJ1-2; 9 positions agree with TRBD1. CDR1 and CDR2 (germline): MNHNY, SVGAGI (reference sequence). The length of the CDR3 is 15 residues. V dropped 2 bases and J dropped 8; count of bases not matched to a gene: 9. The CDR3 region is CASSYRTGASAGYTF. Here the CDR3 DNA reads TGTGCCAGCAGTTACAGGACAGGGGCGAGTGCGGGCTACACCTTC.